The present entry profiles one TCR beta chain with its context. Its antigen remains unidentified. Germline V CDR1 and CDR2: SGHRS, YFSETQ. The CDR3 runs to 14 residues. V was trimmed by 4 bases and J by 0 bases, leaving 10 bases between them. Primers for the PCR totalled 60 Vbeta and 13 Jbeta. Assay used: immunoSEQ multiplex PCR; TCRdb lists only in-frame clones, some missing. Its clone listing holds about 44,000 clones. This record belongs to a study of cytomegalovirus exposure and HLA in healthy donors. General study results and limits: Rare sequences made up most TCRs, while some public TCRs were found in many donors. TCR beta V- and J-gene trimming, according to a later analysis, was linked to a missense DCLRE1C variant.

Sequencing was carried out using PBMCs. The clonotype comes from a male donor in good health and CMV-seronegative. The genes are TRBV5-1 and TRBJ1-1; D might be TRBD1 (5 bases). This CDR3 reads CASSAGPLNTEAFF. CDR3 coding DNA: TGCGCCAGCAGCGCGGGACCGCTGAACACTGAAGCTTTCTTT.